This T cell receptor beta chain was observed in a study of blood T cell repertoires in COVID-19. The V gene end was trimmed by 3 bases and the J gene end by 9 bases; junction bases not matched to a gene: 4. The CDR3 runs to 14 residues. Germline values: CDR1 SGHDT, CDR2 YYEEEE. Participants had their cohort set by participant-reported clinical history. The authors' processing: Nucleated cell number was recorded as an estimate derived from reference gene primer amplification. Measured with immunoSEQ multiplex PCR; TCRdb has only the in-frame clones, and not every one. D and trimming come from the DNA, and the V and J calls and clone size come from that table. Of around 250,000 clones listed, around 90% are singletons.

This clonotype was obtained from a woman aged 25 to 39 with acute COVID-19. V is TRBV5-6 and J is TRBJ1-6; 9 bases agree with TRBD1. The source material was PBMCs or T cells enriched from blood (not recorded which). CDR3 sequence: CASSSGTGISPLHF. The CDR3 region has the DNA TGTGCCAGCAGCTCCGGGACAGGGATTTCACCCCTCCACTTT.